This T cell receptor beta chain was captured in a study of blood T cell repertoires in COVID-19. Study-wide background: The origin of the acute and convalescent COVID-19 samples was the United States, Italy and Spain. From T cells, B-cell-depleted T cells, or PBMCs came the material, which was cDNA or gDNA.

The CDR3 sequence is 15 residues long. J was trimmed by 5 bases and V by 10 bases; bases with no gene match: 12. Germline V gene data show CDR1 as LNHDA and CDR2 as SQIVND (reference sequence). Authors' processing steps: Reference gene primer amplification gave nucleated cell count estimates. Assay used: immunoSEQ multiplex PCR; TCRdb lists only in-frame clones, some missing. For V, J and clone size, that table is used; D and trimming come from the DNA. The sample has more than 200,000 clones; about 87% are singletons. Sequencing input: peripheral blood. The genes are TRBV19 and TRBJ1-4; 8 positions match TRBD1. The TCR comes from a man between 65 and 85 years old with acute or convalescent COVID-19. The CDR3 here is CATRTQGAGNEKLFF. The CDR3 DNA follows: TGTGCCACTAGGACCCAGGGGGCGGGAAATGAAAAACTGTTTTTT.